This is a list of T cell receptor beta chains from one sample in a study of vaccination and CD4 T cells after COVID-19. Via MiXCR, TCRdb re-called the PCR reads, giving one row per CDR3 protein. The sample holds fewer than 6,500 distinct CDR3 sequences; just under 35% are singletons and the top ten take roughly 27%. These TCRs are of unknown antigen specificity. Specimen: CD4+ T cells from blood, cultured in vitro. The receptors stem from a human donor in good health. The CDR3 runs from the conserved cysteine through the conserved F or W. D genes are given only for firm matches. For some rows the clone size is stated as once, few or many, or as a class when expanded; others skip it.

abundance,d_gene,v_gene,j_gene,CDR3nt,CDR3aa
.,.,TRBV27,TRBJ2-5,TGTGCCAGCAGTTCTCCCTACGGGACCGAGCAAGAGACCCAGTACTTC,CASSSPYGTEQETQYF
few,.,TRBV15,TRBJ1-1,TGTGCCACCAGCAGAGTTAACCGGGCTGCTGAAGCTTTCTTT,CATSRVNRAAEAFF
few,.,TRBV6-1,TRBJ1-2,TGTGCCAGCTCCGGGACATATTTAGACTATGGCTACACCTTC,CASSGTYLDYGYTF
few,.,TRBV6-5,TRBJ1-1,TGTGCCAGCAGTTATGGGAGGGAGGGCACTGAAGCTTTCTTT,CASSYGREGTEAFF
.,.,TRBV20-1,TRBJ1-6,TGCAGTGCCAGGGACTTCAGCTCCTATAATTCACCCCTCCACTTT,CSARDFSSYNSPLHF
few,.,TRBV6-1,TRBJ2-2,TGTGCCAGCAGTGATAGGGGCCTCCTGGGAGGGGAGCTGTTTTTT,CASSDRGLLGGELFF
.,TRBD1,TRBV20-1,TRBJ1-2,TGCAGTGCTAGACGCGGGACAGGGGGCTATACCGTCTCAGGCGGCTACACCTTC,CSARRGTGGYTVSGGYTF
.,.,TRBV24-1,TRBJ1-2,TGTGCCACCTCCAGGGGACACTTCTATGGCTACACCTTC,CATSRGHFYGYTF
.,.,TRBV6-1,TRBJ1-5,TGTGCCAGCAGTGAACAGAGACTGGGCTATCAGCCCCAGCATTTT,CASSEQRLGYQPQHF
.,.,TRBV29-1,TRBJ1-2,TGCAGCGTTGAATTTACCCGGGGGAACCACTATGGCTACACCTTC,CSVEFTRGNHYGYTF
.,.,TRBV5-6,TRBJ1-6,TGTGCCAGCAGCTTGGTACGGGCGAGAGCCCTCCACTTT,CASSLVRARALHF
.,.,TRBV10-1,TRBJ2-5,TGCGCCAGCAGTGTGGGACGCGGGGCACTCCAAGAGACCCAGTACTTC,CASSVGRGALQETQYF
.,.,TRBV7-8,TRBJ2-5,TGTGCCAGCAGCTTAGGACTCTTAGAGACCCAGTACTTC,CASSLGLLETQYF
.,.,TRBV6-5,TRBJ1-2,TGTGCCAGCAGTTACTCCCCCGGGAACTATGGCTACACCTTC,CASSYSPGNYGYTF
few,.,TRBV27,TRBJ1-2,TGTGCCAGCACCGTTAATCCCGGGGCTAACTATGGCTACACCTTC,CASTVNPGANYGYTF
few,.,TRBV11-1,TRBJ1-1,TGTGCCAGCAGCCTAATTATGGGGACTGAAGCTTTCTTT,CASSLIMGTEAFF
.,.,TRBV14,TRBJ2-7,TGTGCCAGCAGCCAAGACGCAGGGAGCGAGCAGTACTTC,CASSQDAGSEQYF
few,TRBD1,TRBV7-9,TRBJ1-1,TGTGCCAGCAGCATGGGACAGGGGGAGGCTGAAGCTTTCTTT,CASSMGQGEAEAFF
.,.,TRBV12-3/TRBV12-4,TRBJ1-5,TGTGCCAGCAGAATAGGTAGCAATCAGCCCCAGCATTTT,CASRIGSNQPQHF
.,.,TRBV29-1,TRBJ1-1,TGCAGCGGAAGGGGGTCGGGTGAAGCTTTCTTT,CSGRGSGEAFF
few,TRBD1,TRBV20-1,TRBJ1-1,TGCAGTGCTGGCCGGACAGGGTACTCCTTCACTGAAGCTTTCTTT,CSAGRTGYSFTEAFF
few,.,TRBV20-1,TRBJ2-2,TGCAGTGCTAGTCGGGACCGGGCCGGGGAGCTGTTTTTT,CSASRDRAGELFF
.,.,TRBV7-2,TRBJ2-3,TGTACCAGCAGCCAGAGCACAGATACGCAGTATTTT,CTSSQSTDTQYF
few,TRBD2,TRBV20-1,TRBJ2-1,TGCAGTGCTAGGAGGGGACGTAGCGGGGGCAATGAGCAGTTCTTC,CSARRGRSGGNEQFF
.,.,TRBV10-3,TRBJ1-1,TGTGCCATCAGACGGGACATAAACACTGAAGCTTTCTTT,CAIRRDINTEAFF
medium-sized,TRBD1,TRBV7-8,TRBJ1-6,TGTGCCAGCAGCTTAGGAATGGGACAGGGCGGTTGGTCACCCCTCCACTTT,CASSLGMGQGGWSPLHF
.,.,TRBV7-9,TRBJ2-3,TGTGCCAGCAGCCCATCAACAGATACGCAGTATTTT,CASSPSTDTQYF
few,TRBD2,TRBV20-1,TRBJ2-5,TGCAGTGCTAGGGCGGGACTAGCGGGGGCGGTTCGGGAGACCCAGTACTTC,CSARAGLAGAVRETQYF
.,TRBD1,TRBV14,TRBJ1-1,TGTGCCAGCAGCCAAGTGGCAGGGGGTTTCACTGAAGCTTTCTTT,CASSQVAGGFTEAFF
.,TRBD1,TRBV10-1,TRBJ1-1,TGCGCCAGCACTCCAGGGGGGTCGACTGAAGCTTTCTTT,CASTPGGSTEAFF
.,.,TRBV7-9,TRBJ1-1,TGTGCCAGCAGCTCGCGCCAGGGAGGGAACACTGAAGCTTTCTTT,CASSSRQGGNTEAFF
few,.,TRBV6-1,TRBJ1-5,TGTGCCAGCAGCTTCGGACCTTATAGCAATCAGCCCCAGCATTTT,CASSFGPYSNQPQHF
.,.,TRBV7-2,TRBJ2-7,TGTGCCAGCAGCTTATGGGGGGGGCCTAGCTCCTACGAGCAGTACTTC,CASSLWGGPSSYEQYF
.,TRBD1,TRBV6-1,TRBJ1-5,TGTGCCAGTAACAGGGGAGTCTCCAATCAGCCCCAGCATTTT,CASNRGVSNQPQHF
.,.,TRBV27,TRBJ2-3,TGTGCCAGCAGACCCACCCGCGGGGCTGACACAGATACGCAGTATTTT,CASRPTRGADTDTQYF
.,TRBD1,TRBV30,TRBJ1-2,TGTGCCTGGGACAGGGTCTATGGCTACACCTTC,CAWDRVYGYTF
.,.,TRBV12-3/TRBV12-4,TRBJ2-5,TGTGCCAGCAGCCCCCCAACGAGATTAGAGACCCAGTACTTC,CASSPPTRLETQYF
few,.,TRBV20-1,TRBJ2-7,TGCAGTGTTCCCATGCCGGGACGGATCTACGAGCAGTACTTC,CSVPMPGRIYEQYF
.,.,TRBV5-1,TRBJ1-1,TGCGCCAGCAGCCGGGAGGAGGGGACTGAAGCTTTCTTT,CASSREEGTEAFF
few,TRBD1,TRBV6-1,TRBJ1-5,TGTGCCAGCAGTGCCCCTGGACAGGGCGGTAATCAGCCCCAGCATTTT,CASSAPGQGGNQPQHF